This TCR beta chain was identified during a study of Ad26.COV2.S vaccination and SARS-CoV-2 variants. Study in general: A participant enrolled in the COV1001 Ad26.COV2.S trial arm provided the sample. Recipients of Ad26.COV2.S got it intramuscularly, once or twice 56 days apart.

Whole-study findings and limits: Vaccinated and placebo-treated recipients had similar non-spike TCR breadth. Ad26.COV2.S recipients had broader spike-specific TCRs (P = 0.0014).

With V trimmed by 4 bases and J by 5 bases, 6 bases remained unmatched. Germline V lookup: CDR1 SGHTS, CDR2 YDEGEE. There are 15 residues in the CDR3. Sequencing used immunoSEQ multiplex PCR; TCRdb keeps in-frame clones, though not all of them. Here the sample spans roughly 700,000 clones, more than 80% being singletons. Stated treatment: around 19 received Ad26.COV2.S at low or high dose, single or two shots; roughly five received placebo; per-sample allocation not given. It was on day 63 after the first vaccine or placebo injection that samples were taken. With regard to this clone: What it recognizes is unknown.

This TCR was sampled from a person between 18 and 65 years old who received the Ad26.COV2.S COVID-19 vaccine or a placebo. V is TRBV5-8 and J is TRBJ2-5; 12 nucleotides line up with TRBD1. The source material was peripheral blood, sampled in a trial of Ad26.COV2.S vaccine versus placebo. The CDR3 sequence: CASSVGQGAEETQYF. The CDR3 region has the DNA TGTGCCAGCAGCGTGGGACAGGGGGCGGAGGAGACCCAGTACTTC.